A selection of T cell receptor beta chains follows, all from one sample in a study of T cells in Graves' hyperthyroidism and ophthalmopathy. From the multiplex PCR reads, TCRdb called clonotypes with MiXCR, one entry per CDR3 protein. The sample carries hundreds of thousands of distinct CDR3 sequences, around 46% recorded once. Sequenced material: peripheral blood or thyroid tissue (not recorded which). These receptors came from a woman under 30 with Graves' hyperthyroidism. The CDR3 runs from the conserved cysteine through the conserved F or W. D genes are given only for firm matches. Size values are once, few and many counts, or a class for expanded clones, and some rows have none.

V: TRBV25-1
J: TRBJ1-1
size: -
D: -
CDR3: CASSPKLDVNTEAFF
DNA: TGTGCCAGCTCACCAAAGTTAGATGTGAACACTGAAGCTTTCTTT

V: TRBV7-9
J: TRBJ2-7
size: few
D: TRBD2
CDR3: CASSFGLAGPPSYEQYF
DNA: TGTGCCAGCAGCTTTGGGCTAGCGGGACCACCCTCCTACGAGCAGTACTTC

V: TRBV7-2
J: TRBJ2-5
size: -
D: -
CDR3: CASRRTSETQYF
DNA: TGTGCCAGCAGAAGGACCTCAGAGACCCAGTACTTC

V: TRBV4-2
J: TRBJ1-1
size: -
D: -
CDR3: CASSLGHLRTEAFF
DNA: TGTGCCAGCAGCTTAGGACACCTTAGGACTGAAGCTTTCTTT

V: TRBV24-1
J: TRBJ1-5
size: -
D: -
CDR3: CASSLNSLRPQHF
DNA: TGTGCCAGCAGTTTGAATAGTCTGCGGCCCCAGCATTTT

V: TRBV7-9
J: TRBJ2-7
size: many
D: -
CDR3: CASAPGNSYEQYF
DNA: TGTGCCAGCGCCCCCGGGAACTCCTACGAGCAGTACTTC

V: TRBV12-3/TRBV12-4
J: TRBJ1-3
size: -
D: TRBD1
CDR3: CASRDRFSGNTIYF
DNA: TGTGCCAGCAGGGACAGGTTCTCTGGAAACACCATATATTTT

V: TRBV20-1
J: TRBJ1-2
size: -
D: TRBD1
CDR3: CSARLGTGKEDYGYTF
DNA: TGCAGTGCTAGACTAGGGACAGGGAAAGAGGACTATGGCTACACCTTC

V: TRBV7-9
J: TRBJ1-2
size: -
D: -
CDR3: CASSLRGDSLYGYTF
DNA: TGTGCCAGCAGCTTACGAGGGGACTCCCTCTATGGCTACACCTTC

V: TRBV20-1
J: TRBJ1-2
size: many
D: -
CDR3: CSARVSDYGYTF
DNA: TGCAGTGCTAGGGTCAGTGACTATGGCTACACCTTC

V: TRBV25-1
J: TRBJ2-7
size: -
D: TRBD1
CDR3: CASGDRVRAEQYF
DNA: TGTGCCAGCGGCGACAGGGTCCGGGCCGAGCAGTACTTC

V: TRBV19
J: TRBJ2-5
size: -
D: TRBD1
CDR3: CASSAGQEEAQYF
DNA: TGTGCCAGCAGTGCGGGACAGGAAGAGGCCCAGTACTTC

V: TRBV12-3/TRBV12-4
J: TRBJ1-5
size: once
D: TRBD1
CDR3: CASSFGTGINQPQHF
DNA: TGTGCCAGCAGTTTCGGGACAGGGATCAATCAGCCCCAGCATTTT

V: TRBV7-2
J: TRBJ1-5
size: -
D: -
CDR3: CASSLRAGNQPQHF
DNA: TGTGCCAGCAGCTTAAGGGCGGGGAATCAGCCCCAGCATTTT

V: TRBV7-3
J: TRBJ2-7
size: -
D: -
CDR3: CASSRIGARTDEQYF
DNA: TGCGCCAGCAGCCGCATCGGGGCAAGGACTGACGAGCAGTACTTC